This is a list of T cell receptor beta chains from one sample in a study of metastatic and nonmetastatic thyroid tumors. TCRdb re-called the PCR reads via MiXCR. The data contain about 70,000 clones, less than 20% of them seen just once; the ten biggest clones take up around 13%. The specimen was blood. These receptor sequences come from a female donor with papillary thyroid cancer or a benign thyroid nodule (not recorded which). Some clones in this sample may be carry-over from other donors' samples. Each CDR3 is given with its conserved first and last residue. The D gene is left open where the match is weak. Size tells how often a clone was seen (once, few, many) or the class of an expanded clone, and some rows leave it out.

clone_size | j_call | d_call | v_call | cdr3_aa | cdr3_nt
many | TRBJ1-1 | TRBD1 | TRBV12-3/TRBV12-4 | CASSHRGLYF | TGTGCCAGCAGCCACAGGGGGCTTTATTTT
. | TRBJ1-1 | . | TRBV6-2/TRBV6-3 | CASSYSWVMNTEAFF | TGTGCCAGCAGTTACTCCTGGGTTATGAACACTGAAGCTTTCTTT
many | TRBJ1-1 | TRBD1 | TRBV5-1 | CASSSGGGTGRAFF | TGCGCCAGCAGCTCAGGGGGGGGGACAGGGAGAGCTTTCTTT
. | TRBJ2-5 | . | TRBV7-9 | CASSLVFGGGRRETQYF | TGTGCCAGCAGCTTAGTGTTCGGTGGAGGGAGGCGAGAGACCCAGTACTTC
many | TRBJ1-2 | . | TRBV10-3 | CAISETSALQYGYTF | TGTGCCATCAGTGAGACATCCGCCCTCCAGTATGGCTACACCTTC
many | TRBJ2-5 | . | TRBV20-1 | CSARVGETQYF | TGCAGTGCTAGAGTGGGGGAGACCCAGTACTTC
. | TRBJ2-5 | . | TRBV28 | CASRRDSETQYF | TGTGCCAGCAGGCGAGACTCTGAAACCCAGTACTTC
many | TRBJ2-3 | . | TRBV29-1 | CSVWGGYTDTQYF | TGCAGCGTGTGGGGCGGGTACACAGATACGCAGTATTTT
many | TRBJ2-7 | TRBD2 | TRBV27 | CASSRKAGAGYEQYF | TGTGCCAGCAGTCGCAAAGCGGGAGCGGGCTACGAGCAGTACTTC
many | TRBJ1-2 | TRBD1 | TRBV2 | CASSGQGNYGYTF | TGTGCCAGCAGCGGACAGGGGAACTATGGCTACACCTTC
many | TRBJ1-3 | . | TRBV11-3 | CASSAGTDSGNTIYF | TGTGCCAGCAGCGCCGGGACGGACTCTGGAAACACCATATATTTT
many | TRBJ1-3 | . | TRBV9 | CASSGNTIYF | TGTGCCAGCAGCGGGAACACCATATATTTT
few | TRBJ1-6 | TRBD1 | TRBV12-3/TRBV12-4 | CASRPTGDASPLHF | TGTGCCAGCAGACCGACAGGGGACGCGTCACCCCTCCACTTT
many | TRBJ1-2 | TRBD1 | TRBV28 | CASSLWTGESFGYTF | TGTGCCAGCAGTTTATGGACAGGGGAGTCCTTTGGCTACACCTTC
many | TRBJ1-1 | . | TRBV18 | CASSPVGTYGGTEAFF | TGTGCCAGCTCACCAGTCGGTACCTATGGTGGCACTGAAGCTTTCTTT
many | TRBJ2-3 | . | TRBV3-1 | CASSPRDSTDTQYF | TGTGCCAGCAGCCCTCGGGACTCCACAGATACGCAGTATTTT
many | TRBJ2-5 | . | TRBV11-3 | CASSLDDETQYF | TGTGCCAGCAGCTTAGATGATGAGACCCAGTACTTC
many | TRBJ2-2 | . | TRBV3-1 | CASSQGPSVNTGELFF | TGTGCCAGCAGCCAAGGGCCTAGCGTGAACACCGGGGAGCTGTTTTTT
. | TRBJ1-2 | . | TRBV7-2 | CASSDRWIDGYTF | TGTGCCAGCAGCGACAGGTGGATAGATGGCTACACCTTC
many | TRBJ1-2 | TRBD1 | TRBV7-9 | CASSQMDRGGGYTF | TGTGCCAGCAGCCAAATGGACAGGGGAGGAGGCTACACCTTC
many | TRBJ2-7 | . | TRBV2 | CASKDLLVEEQYF | TGTGCCAGCAAAGACCTTTTAGTGGAAGAGCAGTACTTC
many | TRBJ1-2 | . | TRBV4-1 | CASSQATADYGYTF | TGCGCCAGCAGCCAAGCTACGGCGGACTATGGCTACACCTTC
many | TRBJ2-1 | . | TRBV2 | CASSANLPGDEQFF | TGTGCCAGCAGTGCTAATCTACCGGGAGATGAGCAGTTCTTC
many | TRBJ2-7 | TRBD1 | TRBV13 | CASSRRGQGFSRPFYEQYF | TGTGCCAGCAGCCGCCGGGGACAGGGGTTTTCGCGGCCATTTTACGAGCAGTACTTC
few | TRBJ1-5 | . | TRBV3-1 | CASSQDTAQPQHF | TGTGCCAGCAGCCAAGATACCGCTCAGCCCCAGCATTTT
many | TRBJ1-1 | . | TRBV19 | CASSTVTWDTEAFF | TGTGCCAGTAGTACGGTTACGTGGGACACTGAAGCTTTCTTT
many | TRBJ2-7 | . | TRBV9 | CASSGRDVTYEQYF | TGTGCCAGCAGCGGCCGGGACGTAACCTACGAGCAGTACTTC
. | TRBJ1-5 | . | TRBV20-1 | CSATDSRASNQPQHF | TGCAGTGCTACAGACTCCAGGGCTAGCAATCAGCCCCAGCATTTT
. | TRBJ1-5 | TRBD1 | TRBV7-6 | CASIQVRPGQRINQPQHF | TGTGCCAGCATCCAGGTGAGACCGGGACAGCGCATTAATCAGCCCCAGCATTTT
many | TRBJ1-3 | . | TRBV19 | CASSMADTGNTIYF | TGTGCCAGTAGTATGGCAGATACTGGAAACACCATATATTTT
. | TRBJ2-3 | . | TRBV20-1 | CSAKRRVTDTKYF | TGCAGTGCAAAGAGGAGGGTCACAGATACGAAGTATTTT
many | TRBJ2-2 | . | TRBV27 | CASSFGGSGELFF | TGTGCCAGCAGTTTTGGGGGCTCCGGGGAGCTGTTTTTT